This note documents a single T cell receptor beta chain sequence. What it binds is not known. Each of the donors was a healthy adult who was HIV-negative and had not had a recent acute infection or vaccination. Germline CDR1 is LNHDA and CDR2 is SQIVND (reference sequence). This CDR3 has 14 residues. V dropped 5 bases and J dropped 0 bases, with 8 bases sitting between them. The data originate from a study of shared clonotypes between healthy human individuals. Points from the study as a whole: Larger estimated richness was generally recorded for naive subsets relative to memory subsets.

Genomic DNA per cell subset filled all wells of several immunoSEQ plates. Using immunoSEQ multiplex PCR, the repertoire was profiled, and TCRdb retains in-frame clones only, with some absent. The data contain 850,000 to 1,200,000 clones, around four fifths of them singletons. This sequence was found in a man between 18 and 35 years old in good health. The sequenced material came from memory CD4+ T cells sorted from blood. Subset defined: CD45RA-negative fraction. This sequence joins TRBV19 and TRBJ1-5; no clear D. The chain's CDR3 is CASSGAYSNQPQHF. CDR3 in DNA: TGTGCCAGTAGTGGAGCTTATAGCAATCAGCCCCAGCATTTT.